This T cell receptor (beta chain) stems from a study of blood T cell repertoires in COVID-19. As for the study in general: Some COVID-19 samples were acute and others convalescent; all came from the United States, Italy and Spain. The analysed material was cDNA or gDNA that came from T cells, B-cell-depleted T cells, or PBMCs.

In the original processing: Using reference gene primer amplification, nucleated cell counts were estimated. Using immunoSEQ multiplex PCR, the repertoire was profiled, and TCRdb retains in-frame clones only, with some absent. V and J calls and clone size follow that table, whereas D and trimming were derived from the DNA. The data contain about 300,000 clones, about nine tenths of them singletons. The CDR3 sequence is 18 residues long. V trimming: 2 bases; J trimming: 1 base; junction bases outside the gene matches: 9. Germline V gene sequence: CDR1 SGDLS, CDR2 YYNGEE. V is TRBV9 and J is TRBJ2-6; 7 bases agree with TRBD1. The sequenced material came from peripheral blood. This TCR was recovered from a woman in her forties who had recovered from COVID-19. CDR3 coding DNA: TGTGCCAGCAGCGTTGAAGGGGGCTTTAGTTCTGGGGCCAACGTCCTGACTTTC. It codes for CASSVEGGFSSGANVLTF.